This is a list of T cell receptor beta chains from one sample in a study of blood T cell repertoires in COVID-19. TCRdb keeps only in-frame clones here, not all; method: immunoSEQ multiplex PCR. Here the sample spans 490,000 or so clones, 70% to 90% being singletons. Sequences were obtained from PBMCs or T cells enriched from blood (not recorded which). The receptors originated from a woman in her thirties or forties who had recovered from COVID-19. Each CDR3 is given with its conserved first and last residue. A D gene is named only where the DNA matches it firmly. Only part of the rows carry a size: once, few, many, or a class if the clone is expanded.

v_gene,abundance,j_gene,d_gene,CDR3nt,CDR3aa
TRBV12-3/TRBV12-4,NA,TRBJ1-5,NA,TGTGCCAGCATGAACAGGGTCAATCAGCCCCAGCATTTT,CASMNRVNQPQHF
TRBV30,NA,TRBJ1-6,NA,TGTGCCTGGACCCAACAGGGTCCGGGGAATTCACCCCTCCACTTT,CAWTQQGPGNSPLHF
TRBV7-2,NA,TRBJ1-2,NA,TGTGCCAGCAGCCCCCTGGCAGGGCTGAACTATGGCTACACCTTC,CASSPLAGLNYGYTF
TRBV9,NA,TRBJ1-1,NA,TGTGCCAGCAGCGTAGACCCAGGGCAAAACACTGAAGCTTTCTTT,CASSVDPGQNTEAFF
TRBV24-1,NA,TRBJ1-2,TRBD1,TGTGCCACCAGTGATTTTCGGGACAGGGAGAACGGCTACACCTTC,CATSDFRDRENGYTF
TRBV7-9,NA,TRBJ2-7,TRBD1,TGTGCCAGCAGCTTAGGGACAGGGCTCTCCTACGAGCAGTACTTC,CASSLGTGLSYEQYF
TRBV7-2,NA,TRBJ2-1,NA,TGTGCCAGCAGCTTAGCTGGATCTAGCTTAGGTTCCTACAATGAGCAGTTCTTC,CASSLAGSSLGSYNEQFF
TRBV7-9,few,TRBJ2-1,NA,TGTGCCAGCAGCCTTAATCCGAGTTATGAGCAGTTCTTC,CASSLNPSYEQFF
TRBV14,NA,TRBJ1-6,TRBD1,TGTGCCAGCAGCCGACAGGGTGGGACGACCCTCCACTTT,CASSRQGGTTLHF
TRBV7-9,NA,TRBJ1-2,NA,TGTGCCAGCAGCTTATGGACAGCCTATGGCTACACCTTC,CASSLWTAYGYTF
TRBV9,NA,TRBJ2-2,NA,TGTGCCAGCAGCGTAAGCCCGATTGTCGGCGGGGAGCTGTTTTTT,CASSVSPIVGGELFF
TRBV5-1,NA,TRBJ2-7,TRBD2,TGCGCCAGCAGCTTGAGCGGGGCTCTACCTGGGGAGCAGTACTTC,CASSLSGALPGEQYF
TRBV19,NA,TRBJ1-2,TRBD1,TGTGCCAGTAGTACGGGAAAAGGGACAGCTAACTATGGCTACACCTTC,CASSTGKGTANYGYTF
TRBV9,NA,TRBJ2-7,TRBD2,TGTGCCAGCCCCCCCTATCGGGAGGAGTCCTACGAGCAGTACTTC,CASPPYREESYEQYF
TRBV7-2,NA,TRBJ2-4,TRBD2,TGTGCCAGCAGCGCTAGCGGGAGGGGGGCCAAAAACATTCAGTACTTC,CASSASGRGAKNIQYF
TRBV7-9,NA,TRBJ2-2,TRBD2,TGTGCCAGCAACACCAAATTGGGTAGCGGGGGCACCGGGGAGCTGTTTTTT,CASNTKLGSGGTGELFF
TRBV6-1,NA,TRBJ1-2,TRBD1,TGTGCCAGCAGTGATACGGGACAGGGGAACTATGGCTACACCTTC,CASSDTGQGNYGYTF
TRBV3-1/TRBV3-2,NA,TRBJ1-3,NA,TGTGCCAGCAGCCGCCTATCAGGAGGTCTGGGAAACACCATATATTTT,CASSRLSGGLGNTIYF
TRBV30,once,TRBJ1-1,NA,TGTGCCTGGAGTCCCGGGGGGGGTGTTGGAGCTTTCTTT,CAWSPGGGVGAFF
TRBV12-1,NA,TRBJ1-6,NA,TGTGCCAGCAGCTACCAGAAGGGACAGGGAGATTCACCCCTCCACTTT,CASSYQKGQGDSPLHF
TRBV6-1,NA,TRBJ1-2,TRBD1,TGTGCCAGCAGTGCACAACCGGGACAGTGGAACTATGGCTACACCTTC,CASSAQPGQWNYGYTF
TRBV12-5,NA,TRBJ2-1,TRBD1,TGTGCTAGTGGTTTGTTTCGGACAGGGGCCGATGAGCAGTTCTTC,CASGLFRTGADEQFF
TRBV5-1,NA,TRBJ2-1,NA,TGCGCCAGCAGCCTAGACACCCCAGGGGACAATGAGCAGTTCTTC,CASSLDTPGDNEQFF
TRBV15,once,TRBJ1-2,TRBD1,TGTGCCACCAGCAGGGACAGGGAAGCTAACTATGGCTACACCTTC,CATSRDREANYGYTF
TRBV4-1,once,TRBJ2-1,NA,TGCGCCAGCAGCCATCTAGCATGGAATGAGCAGTTCTTC,CASSHLAWNEQFF
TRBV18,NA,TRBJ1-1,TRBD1,TGTGCCAGCTCCCCTGCTAGACAGGGGGTTGGGACTGAAGCTTTCTTT,CASSPARQGVGTEAFF
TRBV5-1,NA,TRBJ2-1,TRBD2,TGCGCCAGCAGCCCGAGTTCGGGAGGGCAAAGGAATGAGCAGTTCTTC,CASSPSSGGQRNEQFF
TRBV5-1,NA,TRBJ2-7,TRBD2,TGCGCCAGCAGCTCCGCGACTAGCGGGTCTGCCTACGAGCAGTACTTC,CASSSATSGSAYEQYF
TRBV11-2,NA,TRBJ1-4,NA,TGTGCCAGCAGCGCGGCGGGCACATATGGTGAAAAACTGTTTTTT,CASSAAGTYGEKLFF
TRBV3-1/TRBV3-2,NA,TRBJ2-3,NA,TGTGCCAGCAGCCCTCTGGCGGGGGCATATACGCAGTATTTT,CASSPLAGAYTQYF
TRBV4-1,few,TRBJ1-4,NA,TGCGCCAGCAGCCACGCATTACTACAACAGGGTGTAGGGGAAAAACTGTTTTTT,CASSHALLQQGVGEKLFF
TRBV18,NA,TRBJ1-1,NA,TGTGCCAGCTCACCAACCCGGGGCAGGGGTAAACCCACGAACACTGAAGCTTTCTTT,CASSPTRGRGKPTNTEAFF
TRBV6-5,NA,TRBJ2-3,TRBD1,TGTGCCAGCAGCCCCTACAGGGGAGATACGCAGTATTTT,CASSPYRGDTQYF
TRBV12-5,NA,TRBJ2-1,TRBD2,TGTGCTAGTGGGGGACTAGCGGGAGGCTACTCCTACAATGAGCAGTTCTTC,CASGGLAGGYSYNEQFF
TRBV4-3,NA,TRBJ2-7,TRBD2,TGCGCCAGCAGCCGAGCCCCCCCAGCGGGGGAGGTCTACGAGCAGTACTTC,CASSRAPPAGEVYEQYF
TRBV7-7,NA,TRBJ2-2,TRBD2,TGTGCTAGCAGCTCCGAGGGGCTACTAGCGGGAGGGCCCTGGTTAAACACCGGGGAGCTGTTTTTT,CASSSEGLLAGGPWLNTGELFF
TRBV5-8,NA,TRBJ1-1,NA,TGTGCCAGCAGCTTTTTAAAACTCACGGGGACTGAAGCTTTCTTT,CASSFLKLTGTEAFF
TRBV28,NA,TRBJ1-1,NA,TGTGCCAGCAGTTTCGTGGGGCAGCAAACCATTCTTTTT,CASSFVGQQTILF
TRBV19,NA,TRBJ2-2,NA,TGTGCCAGTAGTAACACCGCAAACAGGGCAGCCGGGGAGCTGTTTTTT,CASSNTANRAAGELFF
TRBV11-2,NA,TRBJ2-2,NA,TGTGCCAGCAGCTTACCTCTAATTAACACCGGGGAGCTGTTTTTT,CASSLPLINTGELFF
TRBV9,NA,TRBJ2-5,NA,TGTGCCAGCAGCGTGCCGTTTGGGGAGGGGGAGGAGACCCAGTACTTC,CASSVPFGEGEETQYF
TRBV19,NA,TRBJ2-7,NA,TGTGCCAGTAGTCTGTCCTGGCGAAGGGAGGAGCAGTACTTC,CASSLSWRREEQYF
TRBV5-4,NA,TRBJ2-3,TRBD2,TGTGCCAGCAGCAAAGGACTAGCGGGGAGCACAGATACGCAGTATTTT,CASSKGLAGSTDTQYF
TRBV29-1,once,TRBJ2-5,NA,TGCAGCGTTGAAAAGGACGGGAGACAAGAGACCCAGTACTTC,CSVEKDGRQETQYF
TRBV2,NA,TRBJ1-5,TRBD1,TGTGCCAGCAGTTATGACAGGGGGACTCAGCCCCAGCATTTT,CASSYDRGTQPQHF